Following are 19 T cell receptor beta chains from one sample sequenced in a study of OX40 agonist ivuxolimab in advanced cancers. Method: immunoSEQ multiplex PCR; TCRdb's copy keeps in-frame clones and lacks some. The sample has tens of thousands of clones; just over 90% are singletons. This material consisted of CD4+ or CD8+ T cells sorted from blood, taken in a trial of the OX40 agonist ivuxolimab. The receptor set was obtained from an adult with an advanced solid tumor such as melanoma, head and neck, liver or kidney cancer.

This clone occurred a few times. The chain joins TRBV30 to TRBJ1-6, with D perhaps TRBD1 (6 bases). V was cut by 3 bases and J by 5 bases, with 11 bases left in between. The CDR3 is made up of 14 amino acids. Germline CDR1 is GTSNPN and CDR2 is SVGIG (reference sequence). The CDR3 bases are TGTGCCTGGAGCGGTCAGGGGAATAATTCACCCCTCCACTTT. It specifies CAWSGQGNNSPLHF.

The chain uses TRBV19 and TRBJ1-5, with a weak D call TRBD1 (6 bases). V was pared by 5 bases and J by 6 bases, with 14 bases between. This CDR3 contains 14 residues. CDR1 LNHDA and CDR2 SQIVND come from the germline V gene (reference sequence). The CDR3 reads CASSDGGAVQPQHF. CDR3 bases: TGTGCCAGTAGTGATGGGGGGGCGGTTCAGCCCCAGCATTTT.

The chain combines TRBV2 with TRBJ2-1; weak D call: TRBD1 (6 bases). The CDR3 spans 14 residues. CDR1 and CDR2 from the germline V gene are SNHLY and FYNNEI. The ends were cut back, 11 bases at V and 4 bases at J, with 18 bases in the middle. CDR3 bases: TGTGCCCTAAAAACAGGGACACCTTACAATGAGCAGTTCTTC. This sequence encodes CALKTGTPYNEQFF.

As DNA, the CDR3 is TGCGCCAGCAGCTGGGACTCCCTCTACGAGCAGTACTTC. It specifies CASSWDSLYEQYF. J is TRBJ2-7 and V is TRBV5-1, with a tentative D call TRBD2 (6 bases). V lost 3 bases, J lost 3 bases, and 10 bases lay in between. CDR1 and CDR2 from the germline V gene are SGHRS and YFSETQ. The CDR3 spans 13 residues.

In this sample, this clone turned up once. The chain couples TRBV5-1 to TRBJ2-3; D is ambiguous. The CDR3 has 15 residues. The germline gives CDR1 SGHRS, CDR2 YFSETQ. V was clipped by 4 bases and J by 0 bases, with 12 bases between them. In DNA form, the CDR3 reads TGCGCCAGCAGCCGGCGATTCGGGAGCACAGATACGCAGTATTTT. As protein: CASSRRFGSTDTQYF.

The chain employs TRBV11-2 and TRBJ2-2; 7 nucleotides match TRBD2. CDR3 length equals 15 residues. J lost 4 bases, V lost 5 bases, and 7 bases had no gene match. Germline CDR1 and CDR2: SGHAT and FQNNGV. The CDR3 here is CASSKAGYPTGELFF. The CDR3 bases are TGTGCCAGCAGCAAAGCGGGGTATCCCACCGGGGAGCTGTTTTTT.

To note about this clone: The junction departs from germline at one end; a sequencing error may be responsible. The rearrangement links TRBV7-7 to TRBJ2-5, with TRBD2 identical over 11 bases. The germline gives CDR1 SSHAT, CDR2 FNYEAQ (reference sequence). The CDR3 spans 16 residues. This chain's CDR3 is CASSTLSGGARETQYF. CDR3 sequence (DNA): TGTGCTAGCAGCACCCTTAGCGGGGGGGCCCGTGAGACCCAGTACTTC.

The chain is built from TRBV19 and TRBJ2-7; TRBD1 aligns across 7 bases. The junction had 5 bases not matched to a gene; V was cut back by 9 bases and J by 0 bases. This CDR3 contains 13 residues. Per germline, CDR1 LNHDA and CDR2 SQIVND (reference sequence). The CDR3 loop is CASGQVHSYEQYF. CDR3 nucleotides: TGTGCCAGCGGACAGGTCCACTCCTACGAGCAGTACTTC.

This chain uses TRBV7-3 with TRBJ2-7; D gene ambiguous. The CDR3 is 14 amino acids. Germline V gives CDR1 SGHTA, CDR2 FQGTGA. Trimming took 5 bases from V and 4 from J, leaving 15 bases between them. The CDR3 DNA reads TGTGCCAGCAGCCCCGCAGGAGCCTCGTACGAGCAGTACTTC. It is translated as CASSPAGASYEQYF. Full variable domain (rest looked up from reference TRBV7-3 and TRBJ2-7): GAGVSQTPSNKVTEKGKYVELRCDPISGHTALYWYRQSLGQGPEFLIYFQGTGAADDSGLPNDRFFAVRPEGSVSTLKIQRTERGDSAVYLCASSPAGASYEQYFGPGTRLTVT.

The chain carries TRBV30 and TRBJ1-1; TRBD1 might be the D (5 bases). Germline V gene sequence: CDR1 GTSNPN, CDR2 SVGIG (reference sequence). Trimming stripped 5 bases from V and 5 bases from J, with 18 bases between. The CDR3 is made up of 14 amino acids. CDR3 sequence (DNA): TGTGCCTGGCAAATGACAGCCCCCCGGACTGAAGCTTTCTTT. Translated, it gives CAWQMTAPRTEAFF. The entire variable domain, with the rest obtained from reference TRBV30 and TRBJ1-1, is as follows: SQTIHQWPATLVQPVGSPLSLECTVEGTSNPNLYWYRQAAGRGLQLLFYSVGIGQISSEVPQNLSASRPQDRQFILSSKKLLLSDSGFYLCAWQMTAPRTEAFFGQGTRLTVV.

This rearrangement joins TRBV5-4 to TRBJ2-3, with 10 bases identical to TRBD2. The CDR3 consists of 16 residues. Germline V gene sequence: CDR1 SGHNT, CDR2 YYREEE (reference sequence). The ends lost 4 bases at V and 3 bases at J; junction bases unmatched: 8. CDR3 sequence: CASSIASGGITDTQYF. DNA for the CDR3: TGTGCCAGCAGCATAGCTAGCGGGGGTATTACAGATACGCAGTATTTT.

CDR3 protein: CASSSGTREGTDTQYF. Here the CDR3 DNA reads TGTGCCAGCAGCTCCGGGACGAGAGAGGGCACAGATACGCAGTATTTT. The chain carries TRBV5-4 and TRBJ2-3, with D tentatively TRBD1 or TRBD2 (5 bases each). The V end was cut by 3 bases, the J end by 1 base, with 15 bases between. Germline V gives CDR1 SGHNT, CDR2 YYREEE (reference sequence). This CDR3 spans 16 amino acids.

This rearrangement joins TRBV18 to TRBJ2-5; D gene ambiguous. Germline-derived CDR1 and CDR2 are KGHSH and LQKENI. Trimming took off 0 bases at V and 1 base at J, with 6 bases between the two ends. This CDR3 is built from 14 residues. DNA of the CDR3: TGTGCCAGCTCACCACCGCTAAGCCAAGAGACCCAGTACTTC. It specifies CASSPPLSQETQYF.

This sequence joins TRBV6-6 and TRBJ1-1, with 7 positions matching TRBD1. Looked up from germline, CDR1 is MNHNY and CDR2 is SVGAGI (reference sequence). The CDR3 spans 11 residues. Trimming at V came to 6 bases and at J to 7 bases, leaving 2 bases not matched to a gene. The CDR3 here is CASRDRSEAFF. The DNA of the CDR3 is TGTGCCAGCAGGGACAGGAGTGAAGCTTTCTTT.

The chain joins TRBV7-3 to TRBJ2-2; 8 positions agree with TRBD1. The CDR3 extends over 17 amino acids. Per germline, CDR1 SGHTA and CDR2 FQGTGA. The V gene end was trimmed by 5 bases and the J gene end by 1 base; junction bases not matched to a gene: 9. The CDR3, as DNA: TGTGCCAGCAGCCCGAATTCCGGGACAGGGAACACCGGGGAGCTGTTTTTT. This encodes CASSPNSGTGNTGELFF. The full variable domain, in which reference TRBV7-3 and TRBJ2-2 provide the parts outside the CDR3, is GAGVSQTPSNKVTEKGKYVELRCDPISGHTALYWYRQSLGQGPEFLIYFQGTGAADDSGLPNDRFFAVRPEGSVSTLKIQRTERGDSAVYLCASSPNSGTGNTGELFFGEGSRLTVL.

In this sample, this clone turned up once. The chain is built from TRBV7-3 and TRBJ2-1, with 7 bases identical to TRBD2. Germline loops: CDR1 SGHTA, CDR2 FQGTGA. With V trimmed by 3 bases and J by 5 bases, 7 bases remained unmatched. The CDR3 has 15 residues. The CDR3 DNA sequence: TGTGCCAGCAGCTTGGAGGGAGGGCCCCACAATGAGCAGTTCTTC. Translation gives CASSLEGGPHNEQFF. The entire variable domain, with the rest obtained from reference TRBV7-3 and TRBJ2-1, is as follows: GAGVSQTPSNKVTEKGKYVELRCDPISGHTALYWYRQSLGQGPEFLIYFQGTGAADDSGLPNDRFFAVRPEGSVSTLKIQRTERGDSAVYLCASSLEGGPHNEQFFGPGTRLTVL.

This chain connects TRBV6-4 to TRBJ1-2, with no clear D. V lost 5 bases, J lost 2 bases, and 9 bases lay in between. The CDR3 runs to 13 residues. CDR1 is MRHNA and CDR2 is SNTAGT in the germline V gene. CDR3 sequence: CASSLGRNYGYTF. CDR3 DNA: TGTGCCAGCAGTCTCGGACGGAACTATGGCTACACCTTC.

Points on this clone: Mismatch with germline at one junction end may stem from a read error. Other DNA sequences in the sample encode the same CDR3. The chain couples TRBV2 to TRBJ1-1; TRBD1 might be the D (6 bases). Germline CDR1 reads SNHLY; CDR2 reads FYNNEI. The CDR3 runs 14 residues. The CDR3 here is CASLSGGLDTEAFF. DNA for the CDR3: TGCGCCAGCTTAAGTGGGGGGCTTGACACTGAAGCTTTCTTT.

The rearrangement links TRBV4-1 to TRBJ1-2, with D possibly being TRBD1 (5 bases). The germline V and J ends were trimmed by 0 bases and 4 bases, with 15 bases remaining between them. CDR1 is MGHRA, CDR2 YSYEKL, per germline. The CDR3 consists of 16 residues. The DNA of the CDR3 is TGCGCCAGCAGCCAAGATGACCACCGGGGGGTCTATGGCTACACCTTC. Translation gives CASSQDDHRGVYGYTF.